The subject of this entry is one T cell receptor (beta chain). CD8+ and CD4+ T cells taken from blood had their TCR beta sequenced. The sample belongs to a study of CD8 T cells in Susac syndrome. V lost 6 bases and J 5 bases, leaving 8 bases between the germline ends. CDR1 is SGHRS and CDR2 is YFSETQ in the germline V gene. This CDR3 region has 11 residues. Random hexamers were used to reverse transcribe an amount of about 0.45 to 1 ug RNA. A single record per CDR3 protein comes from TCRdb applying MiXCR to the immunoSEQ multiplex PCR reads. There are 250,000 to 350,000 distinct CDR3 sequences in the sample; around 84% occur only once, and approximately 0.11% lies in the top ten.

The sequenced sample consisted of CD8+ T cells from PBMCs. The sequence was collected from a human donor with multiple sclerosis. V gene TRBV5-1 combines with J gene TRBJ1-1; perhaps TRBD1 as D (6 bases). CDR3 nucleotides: TGCGCCAGCATCAGGGGAACTGAAGCTTTCTTT. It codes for CASIRGTEAFF.